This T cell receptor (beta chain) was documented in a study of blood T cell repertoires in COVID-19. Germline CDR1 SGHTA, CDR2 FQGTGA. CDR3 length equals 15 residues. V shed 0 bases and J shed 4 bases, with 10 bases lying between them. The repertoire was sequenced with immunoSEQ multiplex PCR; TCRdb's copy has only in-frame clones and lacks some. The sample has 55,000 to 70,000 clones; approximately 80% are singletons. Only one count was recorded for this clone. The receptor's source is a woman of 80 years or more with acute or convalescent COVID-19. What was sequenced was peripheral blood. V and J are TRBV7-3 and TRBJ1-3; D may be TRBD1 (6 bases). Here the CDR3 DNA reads TGTGCCAGCAGCTTAACGTCAACAGGGGGAAACACCATATATTTT. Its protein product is CASSLTSTGGNTIYF.